Listed here is a single T cell receptor (beta chain). Its antigen remains unknown. These data belong to a study of T cells after yellow fever vaccination. Study-wide results and caveats: It was the secondary response that reached its peak faster, day 5 versus 15, but it was weaker. Most primary-vaccination clones reappeared after the booster (more than 95% CD4, roughly 88% CD8). High-abundance clonotypes from the bulk population could contaminate FACS-sorted repertoires.

Germline V lookup: CDR1 SGHRS, CDR2 YFSETQ. V was pared by 0 bases and J by 3 bases, with 4 bases of the junction left unmatched. This CDR3 region has 15 residues. They built TCR cDNA with 5'RACE template switching, a step that put in a universal primer site and UMIs. One entry per CDR3 protein results from TCRdb running MiXCR on the 5' RACE reads. Among about 120,000 distinct CDR3 sequences listed, under 9% were seen once. The sample here was CD8+ T cells sorted from PBMCs, taken on the day of the yellow fever booster vaccination. This TCR was recovered from a young man who received the YFV17D yellow fever vaccine. The V and J genes are TRBV5-1 and TRBJ2-3; 7 nucleotides agree with TRBD1. The CDR3 DNA follows: TGCGCCAGCAGCTTGGCGAGGGGGCTAACAGATACGCAGTATTTT. Translating gives CASSLARGLTDTQYF. The whole variable domain, filled in from reference TRBV5-1 and TRBJ2-3, reads KAGVTQTPRYLIKTRGQQVTLSCSPISGHRSVSWYQQTPGQGLQFLFEYFSETQRNKGNFPGRFSGRQFSNSRSEMNVSTLELGDSALYLCASSLARGLTDTQYFGPGTRLTVL.